These 29 T cell receptor beta chains share one sample of origin, sequenced in a study of blood T cell repertoires in COVID-19. The data were produced by immunoSEQ multiplex PCR, yet TCRdb's version contains in-frame clones alone and is incomplete. Of around 300,000 clones listed, around 89% are singletons. Sequenced input: PBMCs or T cells enriched from blood (not recorded which). These receptors were collected from a woman aged 18-29 years who had recovered from COVID-19.

The chain recombines TRBV20-1 with TRBJ2-7; D is ambiguous. Germline loops: CDR1 DFQATT, CDR2 SNEGSKA (reference sequence). Trimming left V 7 bases short and J 9 bases short, with 16 bases between. The CDR3 contains 11 residues. CDR3 sequence reads: CSVGQDFAQYF. The CDR3 DNA is TGCAGTGTTGGTCAGGATTTTGCGCAGTACTTC.

The chain joins TRBV18 to TRBJ2-5; TRBD2 agrees at 10 bases. The CDR3 has 15 residues. V gave up 6 bases and J gave up 5 bases; unmatched junction bases: 9. The germline V gene has CDR1 KGHSH and CDR2 LQKENI. DNA of the CDR3: TGTGCCAGCTCCCCCCGGACTAGCGGATCTGAGACCCAGTACTTC. Amino acids: CASSPRTSGSETQYF.

V and J are TRBV5-1 and TRBJ2-7; D possibly corresponds to TRBD2 (5 bases). Per the germline V gene, CDR1 is SGHRS and CDR2 is YFSETQ. V lost 0 bases, J lost 0 bases, and 10 bases lay in between. The CDR3 extends over 15 amino acids. The CDR3 nucleotides read TGCGCCAGCAGCTTGGGTGGAACTAGCTCCTACGAGCAGTACTTC. This translates into CASSLGGTSSYEQYF. The full variable domain, completed using reference TRBV5-1 and TRBJ2-7, is KAGVTQTPRYLIKTRGQQVTLSCSPISGHRSVSWYQQTPGQGLQFLFEYFSETQRNKGNFPGRFSGRQFSNSRSEMNVSTLELGDSALYLCASSLGGTSSYEQYFGPGTRLTVT.

CDR3 loop: CAWGDRVNQPQHF. CDR3 sequence (DNA): TGTGCCTGGGGGGACAGGGTCAATCAGCCCCAGCATTTT. The gene calls are TRBV30 and TRBJ1-5; 9 bases map to TRBD1. The CDR3 has 13 residues. Germline V CDR1 and CDR2: GTSNPN, SVGIG (reference sequence). Trimming took 5 bases from V and 3 from J; bases not matched to a gene: 2. Full variable domain (missing parts from reference TRBV30 and TRBJ1-5): SQTIHQWPATLVQPVGSPLSLECTVEGTSNPNLYWYRQAAGRGLQLLFYSVGIGQISSEVPQNLSASRPQDRQFILSSKKLLLSDSGFYLCAWGDRVNQPQHFGDGTRLSIL.

The chain employs TRBV6-5 and TRBJ2-7; tentatively, D is TRBD1 (6 bases). V gave up 2 bases and J gave up 4 bases, with 9 bases separating them. CDR1 MNHEY and CDR2 SVGAGI come from the germline V gene. CDR3 size: 13 residues. DNA of the CDR3: TGTGCCAGCAGTTACGGGGGCAAATACGAGCAGTACTTC. It specifies CASSYGGKYEQYF.

This chain links TRBV7-9 with TRBJ2-2; 8 nucleotides match TRBD1. V dropped 6 bases and J dropped 2; count of bases not matched to a gene: 11. Germline CDR1 reads SEHNR; CDR2 reads FQNEAQ (reference sequence). The length of the CDR3 is 17 residues. The CDR3 here is CASRALPGGINTGELFF. In DNA, the CDR3 is TGTGCCAGCAGAGCCCTTCCAGGGGGCATAAACACCGGGGAGCTGTTTTTT.

The V and J genes are TRBV2 and TRBJ1-6; D is uncertain. The CDR3 spans 15 residues. Trimming took off 4 bases at V and 5 bases at J, with 12 bases between the two ends. In germline, CDR1 is SNHLY, CDR2 FYNNEI. DNA of the CDR3: TGTGCCAGCAGTGTTTTTCCAGCGAATAATTCACCCCTCCACTTT. It codes for CASSVFPANNSPLHF.

CDR3 sequence: CASKSPGGVGTEAFF. DNA of the CDR3: TGCGCCAGCAAGAGCCCCGGGGGAGTAGGAACTGAAGCTTTCTTT. The chain couples TRBV5-1 to TRBJ1-1, with a tentative D call TRBD1 (5 bases). V was pared by 6 bases and J by 5 bases, with 20 bases between. From germline, CDR1 is SGHRS and CDR2 YFSETQ. CDR3 length: 15 residues.

The chain is built from TRBV14 and TRBJ1-6, with 7 bases lining up with TRBD1. V shed 0 bases, J shed 7 bases, and the junction held 3 bases outside the gene matches. The germline gives CDR1 SGHDN, CDR2 FVKESK. There are 15 residues in the CDR3. The CDR3 region has the DNA TGTGCCAGCAGCCAAGAGGGCAGGGGGAATTCACCCCTCCACTTT. It translates to CASSQEGRGNSPLHF.

The chain has TRBV9 and TRBJ2-3, with 7 bases lining up with TRBD1. J gave up 6 bases and V 5 bases, and 12 bases lay outside the gene matches. CDR1 is SGDLS and CDR2 is YYNGEE in the germline V gene. This CDR3 region has 15 residues. The DNA of the CDR3 is TGTGCCAGCAGACGAGTAGGGGGCCGCGGGGATACGCAGTATTTT. Encoded protein: CASRRVGGRGDTQYF.

J is TRBJ2-1 and V is TRBV19; D might be TRBD2 (5 bases). Trimming took 3 bases from V and 12 from J, leaving 12 bases between them. Germline loops: CDR1 LNHDA, CDR2 SQIVND (reference sequence). CDR3 length: 12 amino acids. CDR3 nucleotide sequence: TGTGCCAGTAGTATCGGTCTCCGGGGGCAGTTCTTC. Its protein product is CASSIGLRGQFF.

The rearrangement joins TRBV19 to TRBJ1-4, with D possibly TRBD1 on 6 matching bases. Trimming left V 5 bases short and J 7 bases short, with 14 bases between. Germline V gene sequence: CDR1 LNHDA, CDR2 SQIVND (reference sequence). The CDR3 covers 14 residues. For the CDR3, the DNA is TGTGCCAGTAGTCGGACAGCCTTTGCTGAAAAACTGTTTTTT. This encodes CASSRTAFAEKLFF.

This clone was seen only once. V and J are TRBV13 and TRBJ1-3; TRBD1 aligns across 8 bases. V shed 4 bases and J 4 bases; nucleotides not matched to a gene: 6. Germline CDR1 and CDR2: PRHDT and FYEKMQ (reference sequence). This CDR3 has 15 residues. The CDR3 loop reads CASSSGQGAGNTIYF. In nucleotides, the CDR3 is TGTGCCAGCAGCTCCGGACAGGGAGCAGGAAACACCATATATTTT.

V is TRBV4-1 and J is TRBJ2-1, with a possible D match to TRBD2 (6 bases). The V gene lost 0 bases and the J gene lost 12 bases, with 21 bases spanning the gap. The V gene's germline CDR1 is MGHRA and CDR2 YSYEKL. This CDR3 comprises 16 residues. CDR3 DNA sequence: TGCGCCAGCAGCCAAGAAACGAGCCTGGCGGGGATAGGGCAGTTCTTC. Amino acids: CASSQETSLAGIGQFF.

This sequence joins TRBV27 and TRBJ2-2, with a tentative D call TRBD2 (6 bases). Germline-derived CDR1 and CDR2 are MNHEY and SMNVEV (reference sequence). The ends were cut back, 4 bases at V and 0 bases at J, with 9 bases in the middle. This CDR3 has 15 residues. CDR3 sequence reads: CASSSGLPNTGELFF. The CDR3 DNA follows: TGTGCCAGCAGTTCGGGACTTCCGAACACCGGGGAGCTGTTTTTT.

The rearrangement joins TRBV5-1 to TRBJ2-7; 14 positions agree with TRBD2. Germline CDR1 is SGHRS and CDR2 is YFSETQ. The CDR3 loop spans 17 amino acids. Trimming cost V 4 bases and J 1 base; bases outside gene matches: 7. The CDR3 protein is CASSTGLAGGLSYEQYF. The CDR3 region has the DNA TGCGCCAGCAGCACAGGACTAGCGGGGGGCTTATCCTACGAGCAGTACTTC.

CDR3 region: CASSVSGGELFF. The CDR3, as DNA: TGCGCCAGCAGCGTTAGCGGGGGGGAGCTGTTTTTT. V is TRBV5-1 and J is TRBJ2-2; 7 nucleotides match TRBD2. The CDR3 consists of 12 residues. Germline-derived CDR1 and CDR2 are SGHRS and YFSETQ. Trimming cost V 4 bases and J 8 bases; bases outside gene matches: 2.

This sequence joins TRBV4-1 and TRBJ1-2, with 8 bases lining up with TRBD1. Germline CDR1 reads MGHRA; CDR2 reads YSYEKL. J gave up 3 bases and V 4 bases, and 13 bases lay outside the gene matches. The CDR3 spans 17 residues. DNA of the CDR3: TGCGCCAGCAGCCCAACGGATAACCCGACAGGGGACTATGGCTACACCTTC. Amino acid sequence: CASSPTDNPTGDYGYTF.

On this clone itself: Different DNA sequences within this sample yield the same CDR3. V and J are TRBV5-1 and TRBJ2-7, with TRBD2 matching over 7 bases. This CDR3 is 14 amino acids long. V shed 0 bases, J shed 2 bases, and the junction held 2 bases outside the gene matches. CDR1 and CDR2 (germline): SGHRS, YFSETQ. The CDR3 reads CASSLEAGTYEQYF. DNA for the CDR3: TGCGCCAGCAGCTTGGAAGCGGGGACCTACGAGCAGTACTTC.

The CDR3 DNA follows: TGCGCCAGCAGCTCTGGACTAGCGGGGGAGACCCAGTACTTC. Translating it yields CASSSGLAGETQYF. The genes are TRBV5-1 and TRBJ2-5, with 12 bases matching TRBD2. The CDR3 totals 14 residues. V lost 3 bases to trimming and J lost 5 bases; unmatched junction nucleotides: 2. Germline V gene lookup returns CDR1 SGHRS and CDR2 YFSETQ.

The V and J genes are TRBV7-8 and TRBJ2-6; 9 bases agree with TRBD2. The germline gives CDR1 SGHVS, CDR2 FQNEAQ. Trimming took 4 bases from V and 2 from J; bases not matched to a gene: 9. This CDR3 contains 18 residues. The CDR3 here is CASSSLRRGGPGANVLTF. CDR3 DNA sequence: TGTGCCAGCAGCTCCCTGAGGCGGGGGGGCCCTGGGGCCAACGTCCTGACTTTC.

The V call is TRBV7-9, the J call TRBJ2-5, with D unresolved. This CDR3 is 14 amino acids long. Germline V gives CDR1 SEHNR, CDR2 FQNEAQ (reference sequence). V was pared by 1 base and J by 2 bases, with 8 bases between. CDR3 sequence (DNA): TGTGCCAGCAGCTTAGGGGCCATACAAGAGACCCAGTACTTC. It specifies CASSLGAIQETQYF.

The chain carries TRBV5-8 and TRBJ1-2; tentatively, D is TRBD1 (6 bases). Germline CDR1 SGHTS, CDR2 YDEGEE. Trimming took off 1 base at V and 0 bases at J, with 10 bases between the two ends. The CDR3 length is 15 residues. CDR3 region: CASSLSGVANYGYTF. The DNA for the CDR3 is TGTGCCAGCAGCTTGTCAGGGGTTGCTAACTATGGCTACACCTTC.

J is TRBJ1-1 and V is TRBV5-1; 9 bases map to TRBD1. CDR1 and CDR2 (germline): SGHRS, YFSETQ. V lost 4 bases, J lost 5 bases, and 6 bases stayed unmatched. This CDR3 comprises 14 residues. DNA for the CDR3: TGCGCCAGCAGCCCAGGGGACAGGGTAACTGAAGCTTTCTTT. This codes for CASSPGDRVTEAFF.

The V and J genes are TRBV24-1 and TRBJ2-3; a possible D gene is TRBD2 (7 bases). CDR3 length: 15 residues. V lost 7 bases and J 2 bases, leaving 15 bases between the germline ends. Germline CDR1 is KGHDR and CDR2 is SFDVKD. The CDR3 DNA follows: TGTGCCACCAGCGGGGGGCACTTGCCCACAGATACGCAGTATTTT. Encoded protein: CATSGGHLPTDTQYF.

The gene calls are TRBV28 and TRBJ2-3; D might be TRBD1 (6 bases). Trimming cost V 7 bases and J 13 bases, with 15 bases left between them. There are 11 residues in the CDR3. Looked up from germline, CDR1 is MDHEN and CDR2 is SYDVKM. CDR3 in DNA: TGTGCCAGCAAACATACAGGGCATGAGTATTTT. Translation gives CASKHTGHEYF.

V gene TRBV10-3 combines with J gene TRBJ2-1; TRBD2 aligns across 9 bases. The CDR3 length is 14 residues. Germline CDR1 ENHRY, CDR2 SYGVKD. Trimming at V came to 7 bases and at J to 7 bases, leaving 8 bases not matched to a gene. This CDR3 reads CAINQSGGSNEQFF. In DNA form, the CDR3 reads TGTGCCATCAATCAGAGCGGGGGGTCGAATGAGCAGTTCTTC.

CDR3 coding DNA: TGTGCCAGCAGCTTTTCCAAATTCAGAGAGACCCAGTACTTC. This translates into CASSFSKFRETQYF. The genes are TRBV5-8 and TRBJ2-5; D is undetermined. The germline CDR1 and CDR2 sequences are SGHTS and YDEGEE. The length of the CDR3 is 14 residues. V lost 2 bases and J 4 bases, leaving 12 bases between the germline ends.

The chain has TRBV5-1 and TRBJ2-7; D unclear. The V end lost 7 bases, the J end lost 6 bases, and 14 bases lay between the germline ends. Germline loops: CDR1 SGHRS, CDR2 YFSETQ. The CDR3 loop spans 12 amino acids. The DNA of the CDR3 is TGCGCCAGCTTCAGTATCCCAGGCGAGCAGTACTTC. Translating it yields CASFSIPGEQYF.